The 31 T cell receptor beta chains reported below all come from one sample, sequenced in a study of shared clonotypes between healthy human individuals. Sequencing was performed with immunoSEQ multiplex PCR; in TCRdb, only in-frame clones are kept and a portion is missing. The sample records 1,400,000 or so clones, around 98.5% being singletons. Sequencing was carried out using naive CD4+ T cells sorted from blood. As to subset: CD45RA+ positively selected. The receptors derive from a man between 25 and 39 years old in good health.

The chain employs TRBV5-4 and TRBJ2-6, with TRBD2 as a possible D gene (5 bases). The germline CDR1 and CDR2 sequences are SGHNT and YYREEE (reference sequence). V was cut by 2 bases and J by 2 bases, with 8 bases left in between. This CDR3 region has 15 residues. Here the CDR3 reads CASSFRGPGANVLTF. The CDR3 coding sequence is TGTGCCAGCAGCTTCCGCGGGCCTGGGGCCAACGTCCTGACTTTC.

The genes are TRBV18 and TRBJ1-3; 11 positions match TRBD1. The J segment lost 6 bases and the V segment lost 3 bases, leaving 7 bases of the junction unmatched. The CDR3 contains 16 residues. Germline V gene lookup returns CDR1 KGHSH and CDR2 LQKENI. CDR3 sequence (DNA): TGTGCCAGCTCACCCTCCGGGACAGGGGGAATAAACACCATATATTTT. Residues: CASSPSGTGGINTIYF.

The genes are TRBV9 and TRBJ2-7; no firm D call. V was shortened by 0 bases and J by 1 base, with 11 bases between the two germline ends. This CDR3 spans 15 amino acids. Germline V gene lookup returns CDR1 SGDLS and CDR2 YYNGEE. CDR3 bases: TGTGCCAGCAGCGTAGCCGCGACCGCTTCCTACGAGCAGTACTTC. Its translation: CASSVAATASYEQYF. The complete variable domain, with remaining parts taken from reference TRBV9 and TRBJ2-7, reads DSGVTQTPKHLITATGQRVTLRCSPRSGDLSVYWYQQSLDQGLQFLIQYYNGEERAKGNILERFSAQQFPDLHSELNLSSLELGDSALYFCASSVAATASYEQYFGPGTRLTVT.

V is TRBV5-1 and J is TRBJ2-3, with a tentative D call TRBD2 (5 bases). This CDR3 has 15 residues. Germline V gene sequence: CDR1 SGHRS, CDR2 YFSETQ. V was cut by 0 bases and J by 5 bases, with 13 bases left in between. DNA for the CDR3: TGCGCCAGCAGCTTGGAACCGGGATCCGAAGATACGCAGTATTTT. It encodes CASSLEPGSEDTQYF.

The chain joins TRBV5-1 to TRBJ2-7; 12 nucleotides match TRBD1. The CDR3 has 15 residues. V trimming: 6 bases; J trimming: 6 bases; junction bases outside the gene matches: 10. Looked up from germline, CDR1 is SGHRS and CDR2 is YFSETQ. The CDR3 region is CASNLGGTGGSEQYF. CDR3 nucleotide sequence: TGCGCCAGCAATCTGGGTGGGACAGGGGGCTCCGAGCAGTACTTC.

The chain has TRBV27 and TRBJ1-2; TRBD1 is a possible D gene (5 bases). Germline assignment: CDR1 MNHEY and CDR2 SMNVEV (reference sequence). The V end lost 1 base, the J end lost 4 bases, and 10 bases lay between the germline ends. This CDR3 has 14 amino acids. The CDR3 region has the DNA TGTGCCAGCAGTTTATATGGGGCTACCTATGGCTACACCTTC. This codes for CASSLYGATYGYTF.

The genes are TRBV5-1 and TRBJ2-5; D is tentatively TRBD1 or TRBD2 (5 bases each). V was trimmed by 1 base and J by 5 bases, leaving 21 bases between them. Germline lookup yields CDR1 SGHRS and CDR2 YFSETQ. The CDR3 length is 17 residues. DNA of the CDR3: TGCGCCAGCAGCTTGAATCGTTCGGGAATCAACAGGGAGACCCAGTACTTC. Translating it yields CASSLNRSGINRETQYF. The full variable domain, with the rest looked up from reference TRBV5-1 and TRBJ2-5, is KAGVTQTPRYLIKTRGQQVTLSCSPISGHRSVSWYQQTPGQGLQFLFEYFSETQRNKGNFPGRFSGRQFSNSRSEMNVSTLELGDSALYLCASSLNRSGINRETQYFGPGTRLLVL.

J is TRBJ1-1 and V is TRBV28; TRBD1 matches at 9 bases. Per the germline V gene, CDR1 is MDHEN and CDR2 is SYDVKM. This CDR3 comprises 17 residues. J lost 6 bases, V lost 1 base, and 12 bases had no gene match. The CDR3 DNA is TGTGCCAGCAGTTTATTAATCGGGACAGGGCTTGTCCCTGAAGCTTTCTTT. Residues: CASSLLIGTGLVPEAFF. The whole variable domain, remainder taken from reference TRBV28 and TRBJ1-1, is DVKVTQSSRYLVKRTGEKVFLECVQDMDHENMFWYRQDPGLGLRLIYFSYDVKMKEKGDIPEGYSVSREKKERFSLILESASTNQTSMYLCASSLLIGTGLVPEAFFGQGTRLTVV.

The chain couples TRBV19 to TRBJ2-1; D unresolved. Germline values: CDR1 LNHDA, CDR2 SQIVND (reference sequence). V was trimmed by 1 base and J by 2 bases, leaving 18 bases between them. The CDR3 loop spans 18 amino acids. The chain's CDR3 is CASSIGVSYSGPYNEQFF. CDR3 nucleotide sequence: TGTGCCAGTAGTATAGGAGTTTCGTATTCGGGCCCCTACAATGAGCAGTTCTTC. Drawing the rest from reference TRBV19 and TRBJ2-1, the complete variable domain is DGGITQSPKYLFRKEGQNVTLSCEQNLNHDAMYWYRQDPGQGLRLIYYSQIVNDFQKGDIAEGYSVSREKKESFPLTVTSAQKNPTAFYLCASSIGVSYSGPYNEQFFGPGTRLTVL.

As regards this clone: The same CDR3 arises from other DNA sequences in this sample as well. The chain joins TRBV5-1 to TRBJ2-1; D not certain. Between the trimmed V and J ends, which lost 0 bases and 0 bases, there was a span of 7 bases. The CDR3 is 15 amino acids. CDR1 SGHRS and CDR2 YFSETQ come from the germline V gene. The CDR3: CASSLDHSSYNEQFF. The CDR3 bases are TGCGCCAGCAGCTTGGATCACAGCTCCTACAATGAGCAGTTCTTC.

The CDR3 sequence is CASARTGIYREQYF. The CDR3 DNA follows: TGTGCCAGCGCTCGGACAGGGATTTATCGCGAGCAGTACTTC. The gene calls are TRBV27 and TRBJ2-7, with 8 bases matching TRBD1. This CDR3 is 14 amino acids long. The V gene end was trimmed by 8 bases and the J gene end by 6 bases; junction bases not matched to a gene: 12. Per germline, CDR1 MNHEY and CDR2 SMNVEV (reference sequence).

V usage is TRBV10-3 and J usage is TRBJ2-7; TRBD2 might be the D (5 bases). The germline CDR1 and CDR2 sequences are ENHRY and SYGVKD. Trimming pared 7 bases from V and 3 bases from J, leaving 19 bases between. The CDR3 is made up of 15 amino acids. CDR3 loop: CAIIVLHTRDYEQYF. DNA for the CDR3: TGTGCCATCATCGTCTTGCACACGAGGGACTACGAGCAGTACTTC.

The genes are TRBV19 and TRBJ2-1; D is tentatively TRBD1 or TRBD2 (6 bases each). The germline CDR1 and CDR2 sequences are LNHDA and SQIVND (reference sequence). CDR3 size: 15 residues. Trimming took off 3 bases at V and 7 bases at J, with 16 bases between the two ends. The CDR3 reads CASSIEGRGGNEQFF. The DNA for the CDR3 is TGTGCCAGTAGTATTGAGGGACGAGGGGGGAATGAGCAGTTCTTC.

J is TRBJ2-7 and V is TRBV2; the D call may be TRBD1 or TRBD2 (5 bases each). The germline V gene encodes CDR1 SNHLY and CDR2 FYNNEI. Trimming left V 6 bases short and J 4 bases short, with 10 bases between. This CDR3 is built from 12 residues. CDR3 residues: CASSKEGYEQYF. As DNA, the CDR3 is TGTGCCAGCAGCAAAGAGGGGTACGAGCAGTACTTC.

This sequence joins TRBV10-3 and TRBJ2-3; a weak D match, TRBD2 (6 bases). Germline values: CDR1 ENHRY, CDR2 SYGVKD. V was pared by 4 bases and J by 3 bases, with 8 bases between. The CDR3 has 13 residues. The CDR3 DNA is TGTGCCATCAGTGTTCGGGAGACAGATACGCAGTATTTT. This translates into CAISVRETDTQYF.

The rearrangement joins TRBV7-9 to TRBJ1-4; 7 nucleotides line up with TRBD1. With V trimmed by 5 bases and J by 0 bases, 6 bases remained unmatched. Germline CDR1 and CDR2: SEHNR and FQNEAQ (reference sequence). CDR3 length equals 16 residues. The CDR3 protein is CASSPGQLTTNEKLFF. The CDR3 nucleotides read TGTGCCAGCAGCCCGGGACAGCTGACAACTAATGAAAAACTGTTTTTT.

This chain joins TRBV29-1 and TRBJ1-2; possibly TRBD1 for D (5 bases). CDR3 length: 14 residues. V gave up 8 bases and J gave up 8 bases, with 24 bases separating them. Looked up from germline, CDR1 is SQVTM and CDR2 is ANQGSEA. CDR3 in amino acids: CSFWPARGEGGYTF. CDR3 DNA sequence: TGCAGCTTCTGGCCGGCCCGAGGGGAAGGCGGCTACACCTTC.

J is TRBJ1-3 and V is TRBV15, with D perhaps TRBD1 (6 bases). V lost 0 bases to trimming and J lost 7 bases, with 16 bases between them. The germline CDR1 and CDR2 sequences are LNHNV and YYDKDF (reference sequence). This CDR3 has 16 amino acids. CDR3 nucleotide sequence: TGTGCCACCAGCAGAGATCCCAGGGGCTTGGGGAACACCATATATTTT. Its protein product is CATSRDPRGLGNTIYF.

This chain joins TRBV27 and TRBJ2-7; 9 bases are a match to TRBD1. Germline CDR1 reads MNHEY; CDR2 reads SMNVEV (reference sequence). The ends lost 0 bases at V and 6 bases at J; junction bases unmatched: 6. The CDR3 spans 15 residues. CDR3 bases: TGTGCCAGCAGTTTATCGACAGGGGGGGTCAGCGAGCAGTACTTC. It is translated as CASSLSTGGVSEQYF.

The rearrangement joins TRBV20-1 to TRBJ1-1; D remains unclear. Per the germline V gene, CDR1 is DFQATT and CDR2 is SNEGSKA (reference sequence). V lost 5 bases and J 5 bases, leaving 6 bases between the germline ends. CDR3 length: 10 residues. The CDR3 reads CSALKTEAFF. CDR3 coding DNA: TGCAGTGCTCTAAAAACTGAAGCTTTCTTT.

The J gene is TRBJ2-1, the V gene TRBV5-4; 15 nucleotides line up with TRBD2. J was trimmed by 1 base and V by 4 bases; bases with no gene match: 6. The V gene's germline CDR1 is SGHNT and CDR2 YYREEE (reference sequence). This CDR3 has 18 amino acids. The CDR3 loop is CASSEGLAGGFSYNEQFF. CDR3 nucleotide sequence: TGTGCCAGCAGCGAGGGACTAGCGGGAGGCTTTTCCTACAATGAGCAGTTCTTC.

The V and J genes are TRBV19 and TRBJ2-1, with a tentative D call TRBD2 (6 bases). The length of the CDR3 is 16 residues. The germline V gene has CDR1 LNHDA and CDR2 SQIVND (reference sequence). V lost 5 bases to trimming and J lost 7 bases, with 21 bases between them. The CDR3 protein is CASSPPGLLEGNEQFF. In DNA, the CDR3 is TGTGCCAGTAGTCCCCCGGGACTTCTGGAAGGTAATGAGCAGTTCTTC. The full variable domain, completed using reference TRBV19 and TRBJ2-1, is DGGITQSPKYLFRKEGQNVTLSCEQNLNHDAMYWYRQDPGQGLRLIYYSQIVNDFQKGDIAEGYSVSREKKESFPLTVTSAQKNPTAFYLCASSPPGLLEGNEQFFGPGTRLTVL.

The chain combines TRBV10-1 with TRBJ2-2, with 10 bases matching TRBD1. V was clipped by 6 bases and J by 2 bases; unmatched bases: 6. The germline gives CDR1 WNHNN, CDR2 SYGVQD (reference sequence). The CDR3 is 16 residues long. The CDR3 region has the DNA TGCGCCAGCAGCGGGGGGACAGGGGACAACACCGGGGAGCTGTTTTTT. Translating gives CASSGGTGDNTGELFF.

A remark on this clone: Mismatch with germline at one junction end may stem from a read error. The chain has TRBV5-1 and TRBJ2-2; D ambiguous. The CDR3 extends over 12 amino acids. CDR1 SGHRS and CDR2 YFSETQ come from the germline V gene. The CDR3 here is CASSLRLGELFF. The CDR3 coding sequence is TGTGCCAGCAGCTTGAGGCTCGGGGAGCTGTTTTTT.

The gene calls are TRBV5-4 and TRBJ2-7, with 14 nucleotides matching TRBD2. The CDR3 is 16 amino acids. From germline, CDR1 is SGHNT and CDR2 YYREEE (reference sequence). Losses at the gene ends were 4 bases for V and 3 bases for J; bases not matched to a gene: 6. The CDR3, as DNA: TGTGCCAGCAGCGGGGGACTAGCGGGAGACCTCTACGAGCAGTACTTC. Residues: CASSGGLAGDLYEQYF.

The chain recombines TRBV7-2 with TRBJ2-6; 8 bases fit TRBD1. This CDR3 has 17 amino acids. Trimming cost V 3 bases and J 3 bases; bases outside gene matches: 7. CDR1 SGHTA and CDR2 FQGNSA come from the germline V gene. CDR3 region: CASSLNRGLSGANVLTF. CDR3 in DNA: TGTGCCAGCAGCTTGAACAGGGGGTTGAGTGGGGCCAACGTCCTGACTTTC.

The rearrangement joins TRBV15 to TRBJ1-2; D uncertain. CDR3 length equals 12 residues. Germline V gene lookup returns CDR1 LNHNV and CDR2 YYDKDF (reference sequence). The V and J ends lost 0 bases and 7 bases respectively, with 6 bases between them. CDR3 amino acids: CATSRDGLGYTF. In DNA, the CDR3 is TGTGCCACCAGCAGAGATGGACTTGGCTACACCTTC.

With respect to this clone: The junction differs from germline at one of its ends, possibly a read error. The V gene is TRBV11-2, the J gene TRBJ2-1; possibly TRBD2 for D (5 bases). The CDR3 consists of 15 residues. Germline assignment: CDR1 SGHAT and CDR2 FQNNGV. The chain's CDR3 is CASSPGGSRYNEQFF. CDR3 sequence (DNA): TGCGCCAGCAGCCCCGGAGGTAGCCGATACAATGAGCAGTTCTTC.

This chain connects TRBV7-9 to TRBJ2-2, with D possibly being TRBD1 (6 bases). Trimming shortened V by 5 bases and J by 6 bases, and 13 bases separated the two germline ends. The germline CDR1 and CDR2 sequences are SEHNR and FQNEAQ (reference sequence). There are 14 residues in the CDR3. The CDR3 loop reads CASSQDRFPGELFF. CDR3 nucleotide sequence: TGTGCCAGCAGCCAAGACAGGTTTCCCGGGGAGCTGTTTTTT. The full variable domain, with the rest looked up from reference TRBV7-9 and TRBJ2-2, is DTGVSQNPRHKITKRGQNVTFRCDPISEHNRLYWYRQTLGQGPEFLTYFQNEAQLEKSRLLSDRFSAERPKGSFSTLEIQRTEQGDSAMYLCASSQDRFPGELFFGEGSRLTVL.

This clone has more than one count but fewer than ten. The sample carries other DNA sequences with the same CDR3. The V gene is TRBV18, the J gene TRBJ2-7; 9 nucleotides agree with TRBD2. V gave up 3 bases and J gave up 3 bases; unmatched junction bases: 3. The CDR3 runs to 14 residues. Germline CDR1 KGHSH, CDR2 LQKENI. The CDR3 sequence is CASSPTSGGYEQYF. The CDR3 DNA reads as TGTGCCAGCTCACCGACTAGCGGAGGCTACGAGCAGTACTTC.

The genes are TRBV28 and TRBJ2-7; TRBD1 matches 7 bases. The germline CDR1 and CDR2 sequences are MDHEN and SYDVKM. V was pared by 3 bases and J by 6 bases, with 11 bases of the junction left unmatched. This CDR3 has 15 amino acids. This CDR3 reads CASSFLTGYPPEQYF. The DNA of the CDR3 is TGTGCCAGCAGTTTCCTGACAGGGTATCCTCCCGAGCAGTACTTC.